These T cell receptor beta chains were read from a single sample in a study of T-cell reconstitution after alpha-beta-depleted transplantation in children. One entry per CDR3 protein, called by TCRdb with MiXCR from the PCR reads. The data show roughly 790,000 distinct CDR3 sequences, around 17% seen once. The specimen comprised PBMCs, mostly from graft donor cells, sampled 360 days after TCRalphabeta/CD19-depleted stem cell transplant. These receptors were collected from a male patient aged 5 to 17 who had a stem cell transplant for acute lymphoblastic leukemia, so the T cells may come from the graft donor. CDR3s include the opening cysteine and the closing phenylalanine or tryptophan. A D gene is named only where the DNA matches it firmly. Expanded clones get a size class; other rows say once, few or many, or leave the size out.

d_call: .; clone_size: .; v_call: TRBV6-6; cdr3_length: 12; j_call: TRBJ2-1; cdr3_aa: CASSYRDNEQFF; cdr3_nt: TGTGCCAGCAGTTACCGGGACAATGAGCAGTTCTTC
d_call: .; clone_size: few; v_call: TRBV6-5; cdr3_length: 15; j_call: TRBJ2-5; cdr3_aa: CASSYSSSRQETQYF; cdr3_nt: TGTGCCAGCAGTTACTCGTCTAGCAGGCAAGAGACCCAGTACTTC
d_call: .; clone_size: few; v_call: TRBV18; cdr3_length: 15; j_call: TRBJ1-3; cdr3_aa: CASSPRTNSGNTIYF; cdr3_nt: TGTGCCAGCTCACCTCGGACCAACTCTGGAAACACCATATATTTT
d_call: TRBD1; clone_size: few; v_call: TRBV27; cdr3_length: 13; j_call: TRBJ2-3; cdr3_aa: CASSTTGDDTQYF; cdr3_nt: TGTGCCAGCAGCACGACAGGGGATGATACGCAGTATTTT
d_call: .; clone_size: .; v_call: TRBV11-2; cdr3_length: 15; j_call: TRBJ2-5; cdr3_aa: CASSLEGGGGETQYF; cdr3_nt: TGTGCCAGCAGCTTAGAGGGCGGTGGCGGAGAGACCCAGTACTTC
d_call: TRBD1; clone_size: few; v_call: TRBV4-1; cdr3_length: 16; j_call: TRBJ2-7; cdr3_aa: CASSRAGTGWSYEQYF; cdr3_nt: TGCGCCAGCAGTCGGGCTGGGACAGGGTGGTCCTACGAGCAGTACTTC
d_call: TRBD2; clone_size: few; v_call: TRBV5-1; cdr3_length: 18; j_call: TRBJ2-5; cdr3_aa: CASSLRSRRLAGVETQYF; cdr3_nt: TGCGCCAGCAGCCTTAGGTCTCGCCGACTAGCGGGAGTGGAGACCCAGTACTTC
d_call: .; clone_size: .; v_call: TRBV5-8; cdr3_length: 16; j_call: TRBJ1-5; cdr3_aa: CASSLDRERSNQPQHF; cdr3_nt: TGTGCCAGCAGCTTGGACAGGGAGAGGAGCAATCAGCCCCAGCATTTT
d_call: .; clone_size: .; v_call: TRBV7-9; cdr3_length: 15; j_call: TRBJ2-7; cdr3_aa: CASSQPGGKSYEQYF; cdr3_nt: TGTGCCAGCAGCCAGCCTGGGGGGAAGAGCTACGAGCAGTACTTC
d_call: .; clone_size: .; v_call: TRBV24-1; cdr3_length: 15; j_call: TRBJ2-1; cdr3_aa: CATGGGANSYNEQFF; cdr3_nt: TGTGCCACCGGTGGAGGGGCAAACTCCTACAATGAGCAGTTCTTC
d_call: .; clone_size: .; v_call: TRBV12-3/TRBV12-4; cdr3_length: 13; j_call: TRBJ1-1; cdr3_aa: CASKSPGVTEAFF; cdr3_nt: TGTGCCAGCAAGTCACCAGGGGTCACTGAAGCTTTCTTT
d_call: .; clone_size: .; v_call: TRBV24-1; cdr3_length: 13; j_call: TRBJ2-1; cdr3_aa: CATSDFLSDEQFF; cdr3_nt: TGTGCCACCAGTGATTTTTTATCAGATGAGCAGTTCTTC